This T cell receptor (beta chain) is from a study of blood T cell repertoires in COVID-19. In the study overall: Sources were T cells, B-cell-depleted T cells, or PBMCs; the material itself was cDNA or gDNA.

Clones were read by immunoSEQ multiplex PCR, and TCRdb kept only the in-frame ones, dropping some. This sample has 120,000 to 150,000 clones; 85% occur once, and the top ten carry over 2.5%. This CDR3 is 15 amino acids long. Per germline, CDR1 MNHEY and CDR2 SVGAGI. Trimming cost V 7 bases and J 8 bases, with 21 bases left between them. The rearrangement links TRBV6-5 to TRBJ2-1, with D perhaps matching TRBD2 (6 bases). This TCR came from a man in his forties or fifties with acute or convalescent COVID-19. The sequenced sample consisted of peripheral blood. CDR3 DNA: TGTGCCAGCAATAGTCGGAGGGGAAATTCCCATGAGCAGTTCTTC. This translates into CASNSRRGNSHEQFF.